Presented here are 26 T cell receptor beta chains from one specimen sequenced in a study of control samples from healthy donors and cancer patients (dated by TCRdb to 2018 to 2021). The library came from the immunoSEQ multiplex PCR assay. TCRdb took over this immuneACCESS table, retaining in-frame rearrangements with V and J assigned. Such tables are incomplete; in checked studies, under half of the missing clones stem from an unresolved V gene, and the remainder is unexplained. Across this sample there are approximately 110,000 clones, with 75% to 95% seen only once. Jointly, the top ten make up 4% to 4.5% of the sample. Material for sequencing was blood. All receptors come from a human donor in good health. The donor label of this sample is uncertain.

The chain recombines TRBV2 with TRBJ2-2, with 7 positions matching TRBD1. V gave up 3 bases and J gave up 0 bases; unmatched junction bases: 4. In germline, CDR1 is SNHLY, CDR2 FYNNEI. The CDR3 extends over 16 amino acids. The CDR3, as DNA: TGTGCCAGCAGTGAGTTCGGGACAGCGAACACCGGGGAGCTGTTTTTT. Translation: CASSEFGTANTGELFF.

V usage is TRBV28 and J usage is TRBJ1-6, with no clear D. The CDR3 totals 17 residues. Germline V lookup: CDR1 MDHEN, CDR2 SYDVKM. Trimming stripped 3 bases from V and 5 bases from J, with 17 bases between. CDR3 nucleotide sequence: TGTGCCAGCAGTTTGACTGTGATGAGGGATAATAATTCACCCCTCCACTTT. The encoded protein is CASSLTVMRDNNSPLHF.

This clone appeared once. The chain carries TRBV7-9 and TRBJ2-1; TRBD1 is a possible D gene (5 bases). Trimming stripped 4 bases from V and 4 bases from J, with 20 bases between. This CDR3 spans 17 amino acids. The germline V gene has CDR1 SEHNR and CDR2 FQNEAQ (reference sequence). CDR3 nucleotide sequence: TGTGCCAGCAGCTCCTCGACTCTAGGGGTTGGTTACAATGAGCAGTTCTTC. Amino acids: CASSSSTLGVGYNEQFF.

The J gene is TRBJ1-2, the V gene TRBV5-1; the match to TRBD1 covers 9 bases. Germline values: CDR1 SGHRS, CDR2 YFSETQ. This CDR3 has 15 residues. Unmatched junction bases numbered 3, after V lost 1 base and J lost 2 bases. CDR3 DNA: TGCGCCAGCAGCTTGATGACAGGGGGAAACTATGGCTACACCTTC. Its protein is CASSLMTGGNYGYTF.

The chain links TRBV5-5 to TRBJ2-5; D call uncertain. Germline assignment: CDR1 SGHKS and CDR2 YYEKEE (reference sequence). The germline V and J ends were trimmed by 1 base and 2 bases, with 6 bases remaining between them. The CDR3 length is 13 residues. CDR3 amino acids: CASSLLQQETQYF. CDR3 nucleotide sequence: TGTGCCAGCAGCTTGCTACAGCAAGAGACCCAGTACTTC.

This rearrangement joins TRBV20-1 to TRBJ1-2; D ambiguous. Germline V CDR1 and CDR2: DFQATT, SNEGSKA (reference sequence). V lost 3 bases, J lost 5 bases, and 16 bases lay in between. This CDR3 region has 14 residues. The CDR3 here is CSASVLGITYGYTF. The DNA for the CDR3 is TGCAGTGCTAGTGTTTTGGGGATCACTTATGGCTACACCTTC.

V gene TRBV4-1 combines with J gene TRBJ1-3; no reliable D call. CDR3 length: 15 residues. Trimming pared 2 bases from V and 4 bases from J, leaving 12 bases between. Germline assignment: CDR1 MGHRA and CDR2 YSYEKL. The CDR3 bases are TGCGCCAGCAGCCAACCGGCCTCCCTAGGAAACACCATATATTTT. Translation: CASSQPASLGNTIYF.

The chain employs TRBV11-3 and TRBJ2-2; TRBD2 agrees at 8 bases. Germline V lookup: CDR1 SGHNT, CDR2 YENEEA. This CDR3 contains 16 residues. V lost 3 bases, J lost 4 bases, and 7 bases stayed unmatched. CDR3 sequence: CASSFGGGLLTGELFF. As DNA, the CDR3 is TGTGCCAGCAGCTTTGGCGGGGGGCTCCTCACCGGGGAGCTGTTTTTT.

This clone was recorded a few times. J is TRBJ2-3 and V is TRBV5-5; 9 bases are shared with TRBD1. CDR3 length: 18 amino acids. V shed 0 bases, J shed 2 bases, and the junction held 10 bases outside the gene matches. The germline CDR1 and CDR2 sequences are SGHKS and YYEKEE (reference sequence). CDR3 coding DNA: TGTGCCAGCAGCTTGGCCTCATTTCAACAGGGGGCCACAGATACGCAGTATTTT. Amino acid sequence: CASSLASFQQGATDTQYF.

The chain combines TRBV30 with TRBJ1-1; D ambiguous. Germline lookup yields CDR1 GTSNPN and CDR2 SVGIG (reference sequence). V was trimmed by 0 bases and J by 7 bases, leaving 6 bases between them. The CDR3 runs 11 residues. CDR3 loop: CAWSVGNEAFF. In DNA, the CDR3 is TGTGCCTGGAGTGTTGGGAATGAAGCTTTCTTT.

The chain recombines TRBV2 with TRBJ1-4, with 7 bases identical to TRBD1. The CDR3 length is 15 residues. V trimming: 5 bases; J trimming: 7 bases; junction bases outside the gene matches: 10. Germline V gene sequence: CDR1 SNHLY, CDR2 FYNNEI. CDR3 in amino acids: CASSRDKGASEKLFF. In DNA form, the CDR3 reads TGTGCCAGCAGTCGTGATAAGGGGGCTAGTGAAAAACTGTTTTTT.

The chain couples TRBV5-1 to TRBJ2-3; no reliable D call. This CDR3 is 15 amino acids long. Germline V gene lookup returns CDR1 SGHRS and CDR2 YFSETQ. Between the trimmed V and J ends, which lost 0 bases and 0 bases, there was a span of 8 bases. The CDR3 region is CASSLAVWSTDTQYF. The CDR3 nucleotides read TGCGCCAGCAGCTTGGCCGTCTGGAGCACAGATACGCAGTATTTT.

The J gene is TRBJ1-5, the V gene TRBV2; unclear D gene. The CDR3 has 16 residues. Germline CDR1 reads SNHLY; CDR2 reads FYNNEI. Trimming pared 6 bases from V and 0 bases from J, leaving 15 bases between. CDR3 amino acids: CASSRSGLNSNQPQHF. As DNA, the CDR3 is TGTGCCAGCAGCCGCTCTGGACTTAATAGCAATCAGCCCCAGCATTTT. The full variable domain, with the rest looked up from reference TRBV2 and TRBJ1-5, is EPEVTQTPSHQVTQMGQEVILRCVPISNHLYFYWYRQILGQKVEFLVSFYNNEISEKSEIFDDQFSVERPDGSNFTLKIRSTKLEDSAMYFCASSRSGLNSNQPQHFGDGTRLSIL.

In DNA, the CDR3 is TGTGCCAGCAGTTACTCGTACAGGCCCGGCAATGAGCAGTTCTTC. Encoded protein: CASSYSYRPGNEQFF. The V and J genes are TRBV6-6 and TRBJ2-1, with D tentatively TRBD1 (5 bases). Germline assignment: CDR1 MNHNY and CDR2 SVGAGI (reference sequence). The CDR3 is made up of 15 amino acids. V lost 0 bases and J lost 6, with 12 bases in between.

The gene calls are TRBV5-1 and TRBJ2-4; D gene uncertain. Germline V gives CDR1 SGHRS, CDR2 YFSETQ. The V end was cut by 0 bases, the J end by 9 bases, with 10 bases between. The CDR3 loop spans 13 amino acids. CDR3 nucleotide sequence: TGCGCCAGCAGCTTGGCCGGTATGAGCATTCAGTACTTC. This encodes CASSLAGMSIQYF.

The genes are TRBV18 and TRBJ2-7; no clear D gene. Germline values: CDR1 KGHSH, CDR2 LQKENI. CDR3 length: 13 amino acids. V shed 5 bases and J shed 2 bases, with 10 bases lying between them. CDR3 loop: CASSSTIAYEQYF. CDR3 coding DNA: TGTGCCAGCTCATCGACCATTGCCTACGAGCAGTACTTC.

The genes are TRBV27 and TRBJ2-1; 8 nucleotides match TRBD2. V trimming: 4 bases; J trimming: 2 bases; junction bases outside the gene matches: 7. Germline V gene sequence: CDR1 MNHEY, CDR2 SMNVEV (reference sequence). CDR3 length: 16 residues. Here the CDR3 DNA reads TGTGCCAGCAGTTATTCAGCGGGGGTCACCTACAATGAGCAGTTCTTC. Protein sequence: CASSYSAGVTYNEQFF.

This clone was counted a single time. V gene TRBV9 combines with J gene TRBJ2-1, with 7 bases that match TRBD1. The CDR3 has 14 residues. The trim removed 0 bases at V and 4 bases at J, leaving 1 base unmatched. In germline, CDR1 is SGDLS, CDR2 YYNGEE. CDR3 coding DNA: TGTGCCAGCAGCGTAGAACAGGGGTACAATGAGCAGTTCTTC. This gives the protein CASSVEQGYNEQFF.

This clone was recorded only once. The V gene is TRBV21-1, the J gene TRBJ1-1. TRBV21-1 is shown as a pseudogene. The CDR3 loop spans 15 amino acids. In DNA, the CDR3 is TGTGCCAGCAGCCAAAGGGAGGATATGAACACTGAAGCTTTCTTT. Protein product: CASSQREDMNTEAFF.

The chain joins TRBV28 to TRBJ1-1; D may be TRBD1 (5 bases). The CDR3 loop spans 14 amino acids. Germline V CDR1 and CDR2: MDHEN, SYDVKM. The ends were cut back, 9 bases at V and 1 base at J, with 15 bases in the middle. CDR3 in DNA: TGTGCCAGTCAAACCGGGGCCACGAACACTGAAGCTTTCTTT. Its protein is CASQTGATNTEAFF.

The gene calls are TRBV6-5 and TRBJ1-3; tentatively, D is TRBD1 (5 bases). The CDR3 has 13 amino acids. The germline CDR1 and CDR2 sequences are MNHEY and SVGAGI. The V end was cut by 8 bases, the J end by 0 bases, with 8 bases between. CDR3 in amino acids: CASRQGSGNTIYF. Here the CDR3 DNA reads TGTGCCAGCCGTCAGGGCTCTGGAAACACCATATATTTT.

This sequence joins TRBV12-3 or TRBV12-4 and TRBJ1-6; D is perhaps TRBD1 (5 bases). This CDR3 region has 12 residues. V shed 7 bases and J shed 10 bases, with 11 bases lying between them. CDR3 protein: CASTIWGSPLHF. The CDR3 DNA is TGTGCCAGCACTATCTGGGGGTCACCCCTCCACTTT.

The chain recombines TRBV9 with TRBJ2-7, with no clear D. Germline loops: CDR1 SGDLS, CDR2 YYNGEE. This CDR3 comprises 16 residues. Trimming took 5 bases from V and 4 from J, leaving 22 bases between them. In DNA form, the CDR3 reads TGTGCCAGCAGTGGAAGTCCAAGTTCAGAGTTATACGAGCAGTACTTC. Residues: CASSGSPSSELYEQYF.

As concerns this clone: A junction boundary mismatches the germline segment, possibly from a read error. Other DNA sequences in the same sample also yield this CDR3. The gene calls are TRBV7-2 and TRBJ1-1; possible D gene TRBD1, 5 bases. This CDR3 is 13 amino acids long. In germline, CDR1 is SGHTA, CDR2 FQGNSA. The CDR3 bases are TGTGCCAGCAGCTTACAGGGATACACTGAAGCCTTCTTT. Its translation is CASSLQGYTEAFF.

This clone appeared once. This sequence joins TRBV7-9 and TRBJ1-1; D may be TRBD1 (6 bases). The V end was cut by 5 bases, the J end by 6 bases, with 16 bases between. The germline gives CDR1 SEHNR, CDR2 FQNEAQ (reference sequence). The CDR3 has 14 amino acids. CDR3 in amino acids: CASSKKGGKAEAFF. CDR3 coding DNA: TGTGCCAGCAGCAAAAAGGGGGGGAAGGCTGAAGCTTTCTTT.

This chain uses TRBV5-1 with TRBJ2-5, with D perhaps TRBD1 (5 bases). CDR1 is SGHRS, CDR2 YFSETQ, per germline. The CDR3 is 11 amino acids. V lost 5 bases to trimming and J lost 5 bases, with 7 bases between them. CDR3 coding DNA: TGCGCCAGCAGATCAGGGGAGACCCAGTACTTC. It is translated as CASRSGETQYF.